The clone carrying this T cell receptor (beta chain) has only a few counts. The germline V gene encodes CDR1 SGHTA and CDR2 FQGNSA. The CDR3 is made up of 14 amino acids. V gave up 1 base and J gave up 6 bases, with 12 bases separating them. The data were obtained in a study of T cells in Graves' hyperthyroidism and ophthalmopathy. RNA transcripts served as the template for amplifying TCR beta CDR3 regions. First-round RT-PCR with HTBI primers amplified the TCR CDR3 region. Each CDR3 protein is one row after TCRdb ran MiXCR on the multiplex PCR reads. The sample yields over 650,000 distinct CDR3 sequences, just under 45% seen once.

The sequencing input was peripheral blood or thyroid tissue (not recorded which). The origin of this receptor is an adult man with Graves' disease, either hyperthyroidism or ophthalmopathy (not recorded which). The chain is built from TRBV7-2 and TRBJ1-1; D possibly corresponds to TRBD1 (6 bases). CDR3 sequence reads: CASSLERGSPEAFF. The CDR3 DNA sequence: TGTGCCAGCAGCTTAGAAAGGGGGAGCCCTGAAGCTTTCTTT.